This TCR beta chain is from a study of early T cells in non-severe SARS-CoV-2 infection. Overall study: Sequencing of unsorted whole blood was done on bulk RNA, leaving chains unpaired. Points from the study as a whole: There was a bias toward anti-spike CD8 responses in VDJdb matching, which missed private and CD4 specificities.

The CDR3 extends over 13 amino acids. V was clipped by 1 base and J by 8 bases, with 9 bases between them. Germline values: CDR1 LGHDT, CDR2 YNNKEL (reference sequence). Individual cDNA molecules received unique molecular identifiers. One entry per CDR3 protein, called by TCRdb with MiXCR from the 5' RACE reads. The table lists tens of thousands of distinct CDR3 sequences, around 4.6% of them singletons, with approximately 10% in the top ten. This clonotype was counted many times. Antigen unknown. The origin of this receptor is an adult who was a healthcare worker with PCR-confirmed SARS-CoV-2 infection or an uninfected control (not recorded which). Sequencing was performed on whole blood. The chain employs TRBV3-1 and TRBJ2-1; possible D gene TRBD2, 5 bases. The CDR3 DNA is TGTGCCAGCAGCCAAGTTCGGCGGGATGAGCAGTTCTTC. It encodes CASSQVRRDEQFF.